What follows are 5 T cell receptor beta chains derived from one specimen sequenced in a study of blood T cells in healthy people across ages. It was with a sample-barcoded 5' primer and a J-beta primer mix that a second PCR of roughly 6 to 12 cycles was run. One entry per CDR3 protein, called by TCRdb with MiXCR from the 5' RACE reads. This sample carries around 990,000 distinct CDR3 sequences, roughly two fifths of them seen once, and the ten largest clones take around 12%. Sequenced material: blood. These receptors were taken from a man younger than 35 in good health.

Remarks on this clonotype: Being one base from a much bigger clone, this may be a read error. This chain joins TRBV6-5 and TRBJ2-7; perhaps TRBD2 as D (5 bases). The V gene's germline CDR1 is MNHEY and CDR2 SVGAGI. This CDR3 has 14 amino acids. The V end was cut by 2 bases, the J end by 2 bases, with 10 bases between. CDR3 sequence: CASSYPLLAYEQYF. The CDR3 nucleotides are TGTGCCAGCAGTTACCCCTTACTAGCCTACGAGCAGTACTTC.

This clonotype has more than one count but fewer than ten. The chain couples TRBV7-9 to TRBJ2-7, with D possibly being TRBD1 (6 bases). Trimming shortened V by 4 bases and J by 6 bases, and 16 bases separated the two germline ends. From germline, CDR1 is SEHNR and CDR2 FQNEAQ (reference sequence). The CDR3 totals 14 residues. The CDR3 reads CASSSPQQGTEQYF. The CDR3 DNA sequence: TGTGCCAGCAGCTCCCCCCAACAGGGTACCGAGCAGTACTTC. Full variable domain (remainder filled in from reference TRBV7-9 and TRBJ2-7): DTGVSQNPRHKITKRGQNVTFRCDPISEHNRLYWYRQTLGQGPEFLTYFQNEAQLEKSRLLSDRFSAERPKGSFSTLEIQRTEQGDSAMYLCASSSPQQGTEQYFGPGTRLTVT.

J is TRBJ1-2 and V is TRBV7-9; no clear D gene. This CDR3 spans 13 amino acids. CDR1 is SEHNR, CDR2 FQNEAQ, per germline (reference sequence). With 5 bases removed from V and 7 bases from J, the gap between germline ends came to 14 bases. The CDR3 DNA reads as TGTGCCAGCAGCCCCTCGGGGTCCGCTGGCTACACCTTC. It yields the protein CASSPSGSAGYTF.

V and J are TRBV6-1 and TRBJ2-3; 9 bases align to TRBD1. There are 18 residues in the CDR3. Germline V gives CDR1 MNHNS, CDR2 SASEGT. Trimming at V came to 5 bases and at J to 0 bases, leaving 12 bases not matched to a gene. The CDR3: CASSRLFTGGKSTDTQYF. The CDR3 DNA sequence: TGTGCCAGCAGTCGCCTTTTTACAGGGGGCAAAAGCACAGATACGCAGTATTTT.

This clonotype was seen only a few times. V is TRBV4-1 and J is TRBJ2-1; 9 bases agree with TRBD2. CDR3 length: 16 residues. V lost 5 bases to trimming and J lost 4 bases; unmatched junction nucleotides: 9. Germline loops: CDR1 MGHRA, CDR2 YSYEKL. CDR3 nucleotide sequence: TGCGCCAGCAGCTCCGGACTAGCGAGAGGATACAATGAGCAGTTCTTC. This encodes CASSSGLARGYNEQFF.